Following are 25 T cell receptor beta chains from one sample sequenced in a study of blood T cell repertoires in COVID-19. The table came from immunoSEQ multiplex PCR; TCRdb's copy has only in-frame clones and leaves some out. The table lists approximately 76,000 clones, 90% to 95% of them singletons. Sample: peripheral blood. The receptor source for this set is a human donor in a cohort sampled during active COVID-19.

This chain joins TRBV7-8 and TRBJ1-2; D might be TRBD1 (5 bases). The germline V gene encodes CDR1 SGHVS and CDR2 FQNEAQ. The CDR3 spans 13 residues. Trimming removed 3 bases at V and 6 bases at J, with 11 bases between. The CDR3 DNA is TGTGCCAGCAGCTTGGCTGGACATAATGGCTACACCTTC. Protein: CASSLAGHNGYTF. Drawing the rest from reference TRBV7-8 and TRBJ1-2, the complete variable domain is GAGVSQSPRYKVAKRGQDVALRCDPISGHVSLFWYQQALGQGPEFLTYFQNEAQLDKSGLPSDRFFAERPEGSVSTLKIQRTQQEDSAVYLCASSLAGHNGYTFGSGTRLTVV.

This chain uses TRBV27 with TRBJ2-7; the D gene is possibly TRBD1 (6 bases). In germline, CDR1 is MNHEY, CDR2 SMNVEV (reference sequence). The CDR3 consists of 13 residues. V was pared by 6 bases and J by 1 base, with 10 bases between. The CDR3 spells CASRRDTSYEQYF. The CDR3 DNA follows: TGTGCCAGCAGACGGGACACATCCTACGAGCAGTACTTC.

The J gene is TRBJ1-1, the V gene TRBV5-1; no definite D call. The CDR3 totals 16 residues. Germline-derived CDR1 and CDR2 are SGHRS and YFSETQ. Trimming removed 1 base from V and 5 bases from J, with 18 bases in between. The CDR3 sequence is CASSLKAVTGVTEAFF. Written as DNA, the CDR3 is TGCGCCAGCAGCTTGAAAGCAGTCACGGGTGTTACTGAAGCTTTCTTT.

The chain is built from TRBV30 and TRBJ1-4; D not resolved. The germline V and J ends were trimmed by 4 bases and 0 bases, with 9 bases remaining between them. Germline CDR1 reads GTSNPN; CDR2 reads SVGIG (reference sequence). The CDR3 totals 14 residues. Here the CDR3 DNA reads TGTGCCTGGACCATGGGAGCAACTAATGAAAAACTGTTTTTT. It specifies CAWTMGATNEKLFF.

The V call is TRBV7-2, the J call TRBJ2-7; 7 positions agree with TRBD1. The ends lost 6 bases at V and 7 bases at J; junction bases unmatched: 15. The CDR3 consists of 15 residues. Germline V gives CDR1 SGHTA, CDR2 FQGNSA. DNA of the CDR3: TGTGCCAGCAGACCGACAGGGCCTTCCTTGGGGGAGCAGTACTTC. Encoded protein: CASRPTGPSLGEQYF.

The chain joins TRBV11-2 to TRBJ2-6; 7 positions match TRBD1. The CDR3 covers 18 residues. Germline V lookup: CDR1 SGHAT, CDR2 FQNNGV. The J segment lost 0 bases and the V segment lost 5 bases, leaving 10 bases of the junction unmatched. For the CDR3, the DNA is TGTGCCAGCAGCCCCAACCCGGGACAGCGCTCTGGGGCCAACGTCCTGACTTTC. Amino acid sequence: CASSPNPGQRSGANVLTF.

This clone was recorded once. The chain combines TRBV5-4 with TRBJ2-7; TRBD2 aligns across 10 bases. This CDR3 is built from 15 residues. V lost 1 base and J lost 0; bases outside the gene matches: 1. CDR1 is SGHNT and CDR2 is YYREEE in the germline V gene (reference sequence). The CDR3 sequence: CASSLSSGGSYEQYF. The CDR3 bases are TGTGCCAGCAGCTTGTCTAGCGGGGGCTCCTACGAGCAGTACTTC.

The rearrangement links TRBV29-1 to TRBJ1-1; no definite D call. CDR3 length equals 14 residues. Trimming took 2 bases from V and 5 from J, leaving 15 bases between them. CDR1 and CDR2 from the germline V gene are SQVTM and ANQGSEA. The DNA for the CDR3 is TGCAGCGTTGAATTGTTAGAGGGAGGTACTGAAGCTTTCTTT. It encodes CSVELLEGGTEAFF. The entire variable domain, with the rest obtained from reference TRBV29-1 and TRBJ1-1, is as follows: SAVISQKPSRDICQRGTSLTIQCQVDSQVTMMFWYRQQPGQSLTLIATANQGSEATYESGFVIDKFPISRPNLTFSTLTVSNMSPEDSSIYLCSVELLEGGTEAFFGQGTRLTVV.

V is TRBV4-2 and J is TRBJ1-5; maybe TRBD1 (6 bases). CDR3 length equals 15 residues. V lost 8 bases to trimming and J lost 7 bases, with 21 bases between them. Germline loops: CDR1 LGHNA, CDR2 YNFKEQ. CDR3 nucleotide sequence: TGTGCCAGCTGCGCCGACTTACAGGGAGAGCAGCCCCAGCATTTT. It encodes CASCADLQGEQPQHF.

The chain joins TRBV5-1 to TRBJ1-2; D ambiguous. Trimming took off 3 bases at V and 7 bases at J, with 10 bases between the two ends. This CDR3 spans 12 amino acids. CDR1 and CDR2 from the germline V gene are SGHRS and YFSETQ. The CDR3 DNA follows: TGCGCCAGCAGCTCGGGGAGCCGTGGCTACACCTTC. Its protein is CASSSGSRGYTF.

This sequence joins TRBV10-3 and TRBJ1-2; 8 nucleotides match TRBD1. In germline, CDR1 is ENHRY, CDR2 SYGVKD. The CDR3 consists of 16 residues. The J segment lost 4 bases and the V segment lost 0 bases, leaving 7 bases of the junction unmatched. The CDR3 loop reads CAISESESGGGYGYTF. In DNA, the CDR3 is TGTGCCATCAGTGAGTCTGAGTCAGGGGGCGGCTATGGCTACACCTTC.

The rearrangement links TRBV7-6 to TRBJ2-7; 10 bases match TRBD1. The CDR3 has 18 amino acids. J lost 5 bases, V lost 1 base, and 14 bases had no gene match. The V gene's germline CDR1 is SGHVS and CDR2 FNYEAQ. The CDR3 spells CASSLGWRRQGAANEQYF. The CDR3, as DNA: TGTGCCAGCAGCTTAGGGTGGCGGAGACAGGGGGCGGCCAACGAGCAGTACTTC.

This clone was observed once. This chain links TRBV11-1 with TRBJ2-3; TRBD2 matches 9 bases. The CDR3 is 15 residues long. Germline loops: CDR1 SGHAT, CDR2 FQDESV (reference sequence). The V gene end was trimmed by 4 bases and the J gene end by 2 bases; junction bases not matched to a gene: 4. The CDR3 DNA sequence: TGTGCCAGCAGCTCCGAGCGGGGGGCCACAGATACGCAGTATTTT. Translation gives CASSSERGATDTQYF.

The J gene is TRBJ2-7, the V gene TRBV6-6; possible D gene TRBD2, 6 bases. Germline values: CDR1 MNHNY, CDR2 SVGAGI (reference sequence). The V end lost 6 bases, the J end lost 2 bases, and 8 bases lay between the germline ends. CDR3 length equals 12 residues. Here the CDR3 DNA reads TGTGCCAGCAGGGGGGGACCCTACGAGCAGTACTTC. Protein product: CASRGGPYEQYF.

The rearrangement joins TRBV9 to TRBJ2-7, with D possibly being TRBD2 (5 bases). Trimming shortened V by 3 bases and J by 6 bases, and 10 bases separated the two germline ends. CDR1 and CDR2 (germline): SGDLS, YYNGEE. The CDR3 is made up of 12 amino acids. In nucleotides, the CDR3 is TGTGCCAGCAGCGGTACTGAGGGCGAGCAGTACTTC. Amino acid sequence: CASSGTEGEQYF.

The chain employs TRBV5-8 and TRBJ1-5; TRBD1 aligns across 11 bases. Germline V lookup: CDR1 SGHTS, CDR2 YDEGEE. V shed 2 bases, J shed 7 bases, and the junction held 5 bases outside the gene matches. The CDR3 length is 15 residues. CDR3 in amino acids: CASSFWTGGAQPQHF. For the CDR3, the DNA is TGTGCCAGCAGCTTTTGGACAGGGGGCGCACAGCCCCAGCATTTT.

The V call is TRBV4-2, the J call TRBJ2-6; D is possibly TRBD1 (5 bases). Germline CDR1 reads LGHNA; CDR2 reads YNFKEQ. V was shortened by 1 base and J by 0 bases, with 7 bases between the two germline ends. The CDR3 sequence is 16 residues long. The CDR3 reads CASSQGGASGANVLTF. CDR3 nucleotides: TGTGCCAGCAGCCAAGGTGGGGCCTCTGGGGCCAACGTCCTGACTTTC.

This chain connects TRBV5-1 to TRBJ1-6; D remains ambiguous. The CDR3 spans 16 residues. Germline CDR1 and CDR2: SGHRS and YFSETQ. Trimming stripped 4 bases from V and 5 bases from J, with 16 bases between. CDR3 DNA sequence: TGCGCCAGCAGCCCGGGTGGGGAGGGAAATAATTCACCCCTCCACTTT. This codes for CASSPGGEGNNSPLHF.

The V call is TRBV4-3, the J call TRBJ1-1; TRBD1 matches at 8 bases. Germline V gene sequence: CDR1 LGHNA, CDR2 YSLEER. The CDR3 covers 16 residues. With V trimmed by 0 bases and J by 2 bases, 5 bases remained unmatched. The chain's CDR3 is CASSQDRQGANTEAFF. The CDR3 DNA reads TGCGCCAGCAGCCAAGATCGGCAGGGGGCAAACACTGAAGCTTTCTTT.

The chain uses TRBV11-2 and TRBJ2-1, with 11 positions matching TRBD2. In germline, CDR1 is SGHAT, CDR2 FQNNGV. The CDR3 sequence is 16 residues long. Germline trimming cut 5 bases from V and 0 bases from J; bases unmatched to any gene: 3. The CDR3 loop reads CASSILAGGSYNEQFF. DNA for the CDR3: TGTGCCAGCAGCATTCTAGCGGGGGGCTCCTACAATGAGCAGTTCTTC.

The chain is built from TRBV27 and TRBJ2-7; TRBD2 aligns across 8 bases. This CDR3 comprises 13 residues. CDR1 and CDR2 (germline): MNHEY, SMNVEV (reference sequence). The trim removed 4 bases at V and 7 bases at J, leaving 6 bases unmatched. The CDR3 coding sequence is TGTGCCAGCAGTTGGCGGGGGGCGGATGAGCAGTACTTC. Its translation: CASSWRGADEQYF.

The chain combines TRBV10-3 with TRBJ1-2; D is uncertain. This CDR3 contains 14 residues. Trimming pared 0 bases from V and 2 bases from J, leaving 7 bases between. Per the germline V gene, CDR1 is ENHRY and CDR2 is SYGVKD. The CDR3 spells CAISESSSNYGYTF. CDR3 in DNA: TGTGCCATCAGTGAGTCTTCGAGCAACTATGGCTACACCTTC.

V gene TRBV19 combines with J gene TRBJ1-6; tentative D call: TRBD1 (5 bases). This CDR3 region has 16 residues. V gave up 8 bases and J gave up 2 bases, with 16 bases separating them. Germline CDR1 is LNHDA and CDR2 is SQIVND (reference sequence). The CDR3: CASGAGSAAYNSPLHF. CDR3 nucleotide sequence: TGTGCCAGTGGGGCGGGATCGGCGGCCTATAATTCACCCCTCCACTTT.

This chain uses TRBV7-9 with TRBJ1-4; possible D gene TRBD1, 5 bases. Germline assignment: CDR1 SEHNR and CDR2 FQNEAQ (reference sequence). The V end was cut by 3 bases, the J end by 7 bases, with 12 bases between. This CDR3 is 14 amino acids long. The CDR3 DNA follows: TGTGCCAGCAGCTTCGTACAGGAGGGTGAAAAACTGTTTTTT. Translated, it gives CASSFVQEGEKLFF.

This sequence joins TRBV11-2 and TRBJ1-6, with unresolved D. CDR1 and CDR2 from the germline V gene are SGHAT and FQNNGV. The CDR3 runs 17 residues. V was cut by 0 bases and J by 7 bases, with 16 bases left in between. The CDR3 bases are TGTGCCAGCAGCTTAGATCTTCGTCGTTACGGGAATTCACCCCTCCACTTT. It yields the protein CASSLDLRRYGNSPLHF.